These T cell receptor beta chains were read from a single sample in a study of cytomegalovirus exposure and HLA in healthy donors. The method was immunoSEQ multiplex PCR; TCRdb's version includes in-frame clones alone and lacks a portion of them. This sample has approximately 140,000 clones, with 86% found just once. The sample was PBMCs. The source is a man younger than 35 in good health and CMV-seronegative. Each CDR3 is given with its conserved first and last residue. The D gene is left open where the match is weak. Size tells how often a clone was seen (once, few, many) or the class of an expanded clone, and some rows leave it out.

>NA|18|TRBV2|NA|TRBJ2-5
TGTGCCAGCAGTGAAATAGGGACTGGACCAATCCACCAAGAGACCCAGTACTTC
CASSEIGTGPIHQETQYF
>NA|14|TRBV19|TRBD1|TRBJ1-5
TGTGCCAGTAGTACGGACAGGGAACATCAGCCCCAGCATTTT
CASSTDREHQPQHF
>NA|16|TRBV27|NA|TRBJ1-2
TGTGCCAGCAGTTTACAGGGGCGAATTGCTAACTATGGCTACACCTTC
CASSLQGRIANYGYTF
>NA|14|TRBV7-9|NA|TRBJ2-1
TGTGCCAGCAGCTTTTTCCCGGCAGGCAATGAGCAGTTCTTC
CASSFFPAGNEQFF
>NA|13|TRBV7-2|TRBD1|TRBJ2-7
TGTGCCAGCAGCTTACAGGGGGCGCGCGAGCAGTACTTC
CASSLQGAREQYF
>NA|17|TRBV7-9|TRBD1|TRBJ2-1
TGTGCCAGCAGTCCCCCCACCGGGACAGGCTCCTACAATGAGCAGTTCTTC
CASSPPTGTGSYNEQFF
>few|13|TRBV7-9|NA|TRBJ2-7
TGTGCCAGTCTAGGTCCTTTCTCCTACGAGCAGTACTTC
CASLGPFSYEQYF
>few|15|TRBV11-2|TRBD1|TRBJ2-7
TGTGCCAGCAGCTTAGGACAGGGGGCCTACTACGAGCAGTACTTC
CASSLGQGAYYEQYF
>NA|16|TRBV19|TRBD1|TRBJ1-2
TGTGCCAGTAGAGTAGGCGGGACAGGGCAAGGCTATGGCTACACCTTC
CASRVGGTGQGYGYTF
>NA|15|TRBV19|TRBD2|TRBJ2-7
TGTGCCAGTAGTAGGGGGACTAGCGGCTCCTACGAGCAGTACTTC
CASSRGTSGSYEQYF
>few|14|TRBV28|NA|TRBJ2-3
TGTGCCAGCAGCCATAATGTGCGGTATTCAACGCAGTATTTT
CASSHNVRYSTQYF
>NA|14|TRBV11-3|TRBD1|TRBJ2-7
TGTGCCAGCAGCTTAGGTCCCGACAGGGACCGGCAGTACTTC
CASSLGPDRDRQYF
>NA|11|TRBV19|TRBD2|TRBJ2-1
TGTGCCAGTCGGGAGGGCAATGAGCAGTTCTTC
CASREGNEQFF
>once|16|TRBV25-1|NA|TRBJ1-1
TGTGCCAGCAGTGAATTTAATCAGGGATCGAACACTGAAGCTTTCTTT
CASSEFNQGSNTEAFF
>few|15|TRBV7-9|TRBD1|TRBJ1-1
TGTGCCAGCAGCTTACTGGACAGGCCGAACACTGAAGCTTTCTTT
CASSLLDRPNTEAFF
>NA|14|TRBV6-1|NA|TRBJ2-7
TGTGCCAGCAATACAAGGGGTCATGCCTACGAGCAGTACTTC
CASNTRGHAYEQYF
>NA|14|TRBV11-1|NA|TRBJ2-5
TGTGCCAGCAGCCCCTCTTGGCAGGAAGAGACCCAGTACTTC
CASSPSWQEETQYF
>NA|12|TRBV2|NA|TRBJ1-1
TGTGCCAGCAGACCCCCGCAATCGGGAGCTTTCTTT
CASRPPQSGAFF
>NA|13|TRBV19|NA|TRBJ2-5
TGTGCCAGTAGTATAACAGGGTGGGAGACCCAGTACTTC
CASSITGWETQYF
>few|16|TRBV15|NA|TRBJ1-6
TGTGCCACCAGCACCGGACTGGGACTCCCCCTCAATCCCCTCCACTTT
CATSTGLGLPLNPLHF
>NA|17|TRBV11-3|TRBD2|TRBJ2-4
TGTGCCAGCAGCCCCACCGGGGGTGGCGGGAGGAACAACATTCAGTACTTC
CASSPTGGGGRNNIQYF
>once|17|TRBV15|NA|TRBJ2-1
TGTGCCACCAGCAGCCGGGATTGGGTTTGGTCCTACAATGAGCAGTTCTTC
CATSSRDWVWSYNEQFF
>NA|13|TRBV7-9|NA|TRBJ2-2
TGTGCCAGTAGGGGGGGATACACCGGGGAGCTGTTTTTT
CASRGGYTGELFF
>NA|15|TRBV7-2|TRBD2|TRBJ2-1
TGTGCCAGCAGCCCCGGGGGGACGGTCTACAATGAGCAGTTCTTC
CASSPGGTVYNEQFF
>NA|12|TRBV2|NA|TRBJ2-7
TGTGCCAGCCGCGGCGACCCTGGGGAGCAGTACTTC
CASRGDPGEQYF
>NA|16|TRBV6-5|NA|TRBJ1-2
TGTGCCAGCAGTTACTCGATCAGGGGAGCTAACTATGGCTACACCTTC
CASSYSIRGANYGYTF
>NA|12|TRBV28|NA|TRBJ1-2
TGTGCCAGTTGGACAGACCTCTATGGCTACACCTTC
CASWTDLYGYTF
>NA|12|TRBV6-5|NA|TRBJ2-7
TGTGCCAGCAGTGCCCAGGGTATCGAGCAGTACTTC
CASSAQGIEQYF
>NA|15|TRBV9|NA|TRBJ1-1
TGTGCCAGCAGCGTAGCCCCAGGGGCTGGGACTGAAGCTTTCTTT
CASSVAPGAGTEAFF
>NA|14|TRBV5-1|NA|TRBJ1-1
TGCGCCAGCAGCGTCAGGGGTTATAGCACTGAAGCTTTCTTT
CASSVRGYSTEAFF
>NA|13|TRBV11-3|NA|TRBJ2-1
TGTGCCAGCAGCGGGATAAAAGGGGATGAGCAGTTCTTC
CASSGIKGDEQFF
>NA|16|TRBV28|NA|TRBJ2-2
TGTGCCAGCAGTTTCTACCGATCACCGAACACCGGGGAGCTGTTTTTT
CASSFYRSPNTGELFF
>NA|13|TRBV2|TRBD1|TRBJ2-7
TGTGCCAGCGGGGGACAGGGAGCCCACGAGCAGTACTTC
CASGGQGAHEQYF
>NA|15|TRBV4-1|NA|TRBJ2-3
TGCGCCAGCAGCCAAGTAAAAGCTAGCACAGATACGCAGTATTTT
CASSQVKASTDTQYF
>NA|15|TRBV18|NA|TRBJ2-2
TGTGCCAGCTCACCACGCTCGACAGACACCGGGGAGCTGTTTTTT
CASSPRSTDTGELFF
>NA|14|TRBV7-2|NA|TRBJ2-7
TGTGCCAGCAGCTTAGGAACTCGGGTCCACGAGCAGTACTTC
CASSLGTRVHEQYF
>NA|14|TRBV4-3|NA|TRBJ1-2
TGCGCCAGCAGCCAACTGGGCCCAGGACTATCCTACACCTTC
CASSQLGPGLSYTF
>NA|14|TRBV7-9|NA|TRBJ1-4
TGTGCCAGCAGCAAAGAGGAGGGTAATGAAAAACTGTTTTTT
CASSKEEGNEKLFF
>NA|10|TRBV2|NA|TRBJ1-2
TGTGCCAGCAGACATACTGGCTACACCTTC
CASRHTGYTF
>few|11|TRBV30|NA|TRBJ1-2
TGTGCCTGGAGACAGGCGTCTGGCTACACCTTC
CAWRQASGYTF
>once|14|TRBV7-2|NA|TRBJ1-5
TGTGCCAGCAGCTTAGTAGCTCGAGATCAGCCCCAGCATTTT
CASSLVARDQPQHF
>NA|13|TRBV10-3|TRBD1|TRBJ1-1
TGTGCCATCAGGACGGGACAGGGAACTGAAGCTTTCTTT
CAIRTGQGTEAFF
>NA|12|TRBV18|NA|TRBJ2-5
TGTGCCAGCTCACCACAGAGAGAGACCCAGTACTTC
CASSPQRETQYF
>NA|16|TRBV30|TRBD1|TRBJ2-1
TGTGCCTGGACCAACACCCGGGACAGGGGGCGCAGTGAGAGGTTCTTC
CAWTNTRDRGRSERFF
>NA|17|TRBV30|TRBD1|TRBJ2-4
TGTGCCTGGAGTCCCCGGACAGGGAAAACGGCCAAAAACATTCAGTACTTC
CAWSPRTGKTAKNIQYF
>NA|14|TRBV5-5|TRBD2|TRBJ2-1
TGTGCCAGCAGCTCTAGCGGCCCCTACAATGAGCAGTTCTTC
CASSSSGPYNEQFF
>few|16|TRBV27|NA|TRBJ2-2
TGTGCCAGCAATCGGCGGGGACAGACGCTCACCGGGGAGCTGTTTTTT
CASNRRGQTLTGELFF
>NA|15|TRBV7-2|TRBD1|TRBJ2-7
TGTGCCAGCAGCTTAGGGACAGGGATTACCTACGAGCAGTACTTC
CASSLGTGITYEQYF
>few|15|TRBV6-4|NA|TRBJ2-3
TGTGCCAGCAGCGCGCGGGGTTGGGGAACAGATACGCAGTATTTT
CASSARGWGTDTQYF
>NA|14|TRBV12-5|TRBD2|TRBJ2-7
TGTGCTAGTGGGCCTCGGGGGGGGATCCACGAGCAGTACTTC
CASGPRGGIHEQYF
>NA|13|TRBV18|NA|TRBJ2-5
TGTGCCAGCTCACGCGCTATCCAAGAGACCCAGTACTTC
CASSRAIQETQYF
>NA|14|TRBV6-5|TRBD1|TRBJ1-2
TGTGCCAGCAGTTACCTACAGGGGGCGGAGGGCTACACCTTC
CASSYLQGAEGYTF